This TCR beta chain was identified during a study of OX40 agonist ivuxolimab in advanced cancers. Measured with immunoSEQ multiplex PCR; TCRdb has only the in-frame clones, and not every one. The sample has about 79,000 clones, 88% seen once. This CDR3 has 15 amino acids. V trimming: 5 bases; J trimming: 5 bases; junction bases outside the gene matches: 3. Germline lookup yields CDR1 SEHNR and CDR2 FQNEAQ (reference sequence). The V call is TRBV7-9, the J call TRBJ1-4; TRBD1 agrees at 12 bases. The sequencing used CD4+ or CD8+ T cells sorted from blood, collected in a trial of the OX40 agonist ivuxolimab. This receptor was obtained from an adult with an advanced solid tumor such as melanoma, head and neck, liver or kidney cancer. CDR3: CASSPGQGANEKLFF. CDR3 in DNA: TGTGCCAGCAGCCCGGGACAGGGGGCAAATGAAAAACTGTTTTTT. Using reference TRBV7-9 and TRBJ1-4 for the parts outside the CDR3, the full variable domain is DTGVSQNPRHKITKRGQNVTFRCDPISEHNRLYWYRQTLGQGPEFLTYFQNEAQLEKSRLLSDRFSAERPKGSFSTLEIQRTEQGDSAMYLCASSPGQGANEKLFFGSGTQLSVL.